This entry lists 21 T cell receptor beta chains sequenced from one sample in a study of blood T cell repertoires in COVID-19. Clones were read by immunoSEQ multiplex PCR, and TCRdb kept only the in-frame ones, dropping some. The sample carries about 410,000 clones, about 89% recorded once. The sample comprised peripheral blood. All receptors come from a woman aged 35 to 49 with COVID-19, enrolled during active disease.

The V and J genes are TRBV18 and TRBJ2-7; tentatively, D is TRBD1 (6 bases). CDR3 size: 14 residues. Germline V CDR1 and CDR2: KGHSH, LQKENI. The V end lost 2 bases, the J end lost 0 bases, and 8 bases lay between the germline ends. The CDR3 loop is CASSPTDSSYEQYF. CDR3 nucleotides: TGTGCCAGCTCACCAACGGACAGCTCCTACGAGCAGTACTTC. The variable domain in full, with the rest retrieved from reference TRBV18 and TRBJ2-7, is NAGVMQNPRHLVRRRGQEARLRCSPMKGHSHVYWYRQLPEEGLKFMVYLQKENIIDESGMPKERFSAEFPKEGPSILRIQQVVRGDSAAYFCASSPTDSSYEQYFGPGTRLTVT.

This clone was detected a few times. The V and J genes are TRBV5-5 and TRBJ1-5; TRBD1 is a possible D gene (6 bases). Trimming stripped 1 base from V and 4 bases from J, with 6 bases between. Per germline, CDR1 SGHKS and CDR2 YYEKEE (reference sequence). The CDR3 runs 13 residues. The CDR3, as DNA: TGTGCCAGCAGCTTGAGGGGGAATCAGCCCCAGCATTTT. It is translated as CASSLRGNQPQHF.

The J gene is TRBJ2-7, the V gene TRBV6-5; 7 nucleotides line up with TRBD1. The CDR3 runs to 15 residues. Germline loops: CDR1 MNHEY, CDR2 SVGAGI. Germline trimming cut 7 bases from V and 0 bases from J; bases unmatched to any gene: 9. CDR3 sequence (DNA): TGTGCCAGCACCGCCCGGCGGACAGGCTCCTACGAGCAGTACTTC. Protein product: CASTARRTGSYEQYF.

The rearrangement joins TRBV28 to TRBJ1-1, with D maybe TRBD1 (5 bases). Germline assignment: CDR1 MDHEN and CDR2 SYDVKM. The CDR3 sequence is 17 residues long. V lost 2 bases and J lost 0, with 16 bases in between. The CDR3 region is CASSLILGAILNTEAFF. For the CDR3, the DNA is TGTGCCAGCAGTTTAATCCTTGGGGCCATCCTGAACACTGAAGCTTTCTTT.

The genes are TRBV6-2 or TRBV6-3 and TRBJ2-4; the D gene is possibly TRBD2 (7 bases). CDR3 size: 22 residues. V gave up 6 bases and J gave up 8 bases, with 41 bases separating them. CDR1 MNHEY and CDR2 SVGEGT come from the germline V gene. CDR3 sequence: CASSLRGTKASSGGITLHIQYF. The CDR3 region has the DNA TGTGCCAGCAGCCTGAGGGGGACTAAGGCTAGCAGTGGGGGCATAACCCTACACATTCAGTACTTC.

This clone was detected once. This CDR3 is CASSSRTRSNTGELFF. The CDR3 coding sequence is TGTGCCAGTAGTTCGAGGACTAGGTCGAACACCGGGGAGCTGTTTTTT. The chain couples TRBV19 to TRBJ2-2; 7 bases line up with TRBD2. Germline V gene data show CDR1 as LNHDA and CDR2 as SQIVND (reference sequence). The junction had 6 bases not matched to a gene; V was cut back by 5 bases and J by 0 bases. The CDR3 has 16 amino acids. The whole variable domain, remainder taken from reference TRBV19 and TRBJ2-2, is DGGITQSPKYLFRKEGQNVTLSCEQNLNHDAMYWYRQDPGQGLRLIYYSQIVNDFQKGDIAEGYSVSREKKESFPLTVTSAQKNPTAFYLCASSSRTRSNTGELFFGEGSRLTVL.

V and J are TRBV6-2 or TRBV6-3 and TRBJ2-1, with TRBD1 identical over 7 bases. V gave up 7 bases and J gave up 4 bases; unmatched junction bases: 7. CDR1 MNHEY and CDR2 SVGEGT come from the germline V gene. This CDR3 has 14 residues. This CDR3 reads CASTPLGQYNEQFF. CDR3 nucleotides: TGTGCCAGCACCCCCCTGGGACAGTACAATGAGCAGTTCTTC.

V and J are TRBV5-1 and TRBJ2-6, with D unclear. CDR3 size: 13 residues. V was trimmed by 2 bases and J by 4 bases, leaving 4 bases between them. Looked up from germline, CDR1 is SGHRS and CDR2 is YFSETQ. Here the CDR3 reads CASSFAGANVLTF. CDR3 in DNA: TGCGCCAGCAGCTTCGCGGGGGCCAACGTCCTGACTTTC.

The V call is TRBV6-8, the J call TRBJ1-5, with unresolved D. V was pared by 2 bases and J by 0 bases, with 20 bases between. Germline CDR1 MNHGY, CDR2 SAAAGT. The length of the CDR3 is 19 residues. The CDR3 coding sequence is TGTGCCAGCAGTTACGTGGCAAAAACCTCCCCCGATAGCAATCAGCCCCAGCATTTT. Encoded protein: CASSYVAKTSPDSNQPQHF.

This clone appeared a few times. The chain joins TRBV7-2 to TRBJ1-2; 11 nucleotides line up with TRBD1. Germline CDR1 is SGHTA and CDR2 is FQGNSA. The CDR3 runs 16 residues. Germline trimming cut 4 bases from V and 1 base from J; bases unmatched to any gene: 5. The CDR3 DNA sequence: TGTGCCAGCAGCTCTTGGGGACAGGGGGATAACTATGGCTACACCTTC. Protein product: CASSSWGQGDNYGYTF.

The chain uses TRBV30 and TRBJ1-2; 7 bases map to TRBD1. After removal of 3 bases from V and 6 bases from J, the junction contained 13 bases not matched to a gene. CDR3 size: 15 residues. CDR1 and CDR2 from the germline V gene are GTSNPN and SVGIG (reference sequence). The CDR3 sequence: CAWRGQFSSLNGYTF. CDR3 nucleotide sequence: TGTGCCTGGAGGGGACAGTTTTCTTCACTAAATGGCTACACCTTC.

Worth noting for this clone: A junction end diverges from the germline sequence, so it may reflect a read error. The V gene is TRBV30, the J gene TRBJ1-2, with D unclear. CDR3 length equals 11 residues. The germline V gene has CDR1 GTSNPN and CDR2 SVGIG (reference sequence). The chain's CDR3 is CAWSVRGPRAF. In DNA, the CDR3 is TGTGCCTGGAGTGTACGAGGTCCACGGGCCTTC.

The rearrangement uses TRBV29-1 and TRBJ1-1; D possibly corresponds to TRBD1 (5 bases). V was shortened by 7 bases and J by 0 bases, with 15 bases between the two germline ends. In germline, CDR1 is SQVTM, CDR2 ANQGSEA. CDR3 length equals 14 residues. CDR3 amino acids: CSASKGVLNTEAFF. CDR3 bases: TGCAGCGCCTCCAAAGGGGTATTGAACACTGAAGCTTTCTTT. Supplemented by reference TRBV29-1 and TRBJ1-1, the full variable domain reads SAVISQKPSRDICQRGTSLTIQCQVDSQVTMMFWYRQQPGQSLTLIATANQGSEATYESGFVIDKFPISRPNLTFSTLTVSNMSPEDSSIYLCSASKGVLNTEAFFGQGTRLTVV.

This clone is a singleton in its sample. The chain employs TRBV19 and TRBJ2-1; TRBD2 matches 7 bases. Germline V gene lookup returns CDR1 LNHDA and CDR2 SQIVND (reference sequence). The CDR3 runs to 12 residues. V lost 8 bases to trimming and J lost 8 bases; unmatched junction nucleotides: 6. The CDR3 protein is CASFGGLDEQFF. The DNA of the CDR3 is TGTGCCAGTTTCGGGGGGTTGGATGAGCAGTTCTTC.

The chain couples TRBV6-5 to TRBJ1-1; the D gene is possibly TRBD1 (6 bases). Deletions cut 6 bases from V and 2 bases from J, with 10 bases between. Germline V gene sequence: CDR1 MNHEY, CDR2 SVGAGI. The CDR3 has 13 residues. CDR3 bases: TGTGCCAGCAGCATGGACAGCAACACTGAAGCTTTCTTT. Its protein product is CASSMDSNTEAFF.

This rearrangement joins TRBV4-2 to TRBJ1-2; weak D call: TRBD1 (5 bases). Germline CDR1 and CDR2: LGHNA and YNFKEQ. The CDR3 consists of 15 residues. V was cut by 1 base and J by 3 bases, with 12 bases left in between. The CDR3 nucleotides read TGTGCCAGCAGCCAAGTGCGGGGGAGCGACTATGGCTACACCTTC. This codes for CASSQVRGSDYGYTF.

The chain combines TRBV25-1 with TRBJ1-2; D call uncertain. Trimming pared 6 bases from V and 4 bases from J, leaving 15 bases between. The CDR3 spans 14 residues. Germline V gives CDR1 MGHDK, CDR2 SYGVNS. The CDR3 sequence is CASSHLEGFYGYTF. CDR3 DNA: TGTGCCAGCAGCCACCTCGAGGGATTCTATGGCTACACCTTC.

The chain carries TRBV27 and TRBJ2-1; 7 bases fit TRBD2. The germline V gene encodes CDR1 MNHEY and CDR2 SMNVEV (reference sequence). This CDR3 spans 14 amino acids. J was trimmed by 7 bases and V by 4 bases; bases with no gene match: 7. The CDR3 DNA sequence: TGTGCCAGCAGTTATCCCGGTAGCGGGAATGAGCAGTTCTTC. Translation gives CASSYPGSGNEQFF.

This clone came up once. The DNA for the CDR3 is TGTGCCAGCAGCTTACAGGGAGGAGGCTTTGGCTACACCTTC. This sequence encodes CASSLQGGGFGYTF. The chain recombines TRBV7-8 with TRBJ1-2, with TRBD1 as a possible D gene (5 bases). The ends were cut back, 2 bases at V and 7 bases at J, with 14 bases in the middle. In germline, CDR1 is SGHVS, CDR2 FQNEAQ. This CDR3 is 14 amino acids long.

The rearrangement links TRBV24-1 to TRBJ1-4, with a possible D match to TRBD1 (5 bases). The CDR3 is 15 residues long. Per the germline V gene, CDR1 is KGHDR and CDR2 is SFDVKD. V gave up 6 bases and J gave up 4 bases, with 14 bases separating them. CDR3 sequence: CATSQGGGGNEKLFF. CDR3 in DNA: TGTGCCACCAGTCAAGGCGGGGGGGGTAATGAAAAACTGTTTTTT.

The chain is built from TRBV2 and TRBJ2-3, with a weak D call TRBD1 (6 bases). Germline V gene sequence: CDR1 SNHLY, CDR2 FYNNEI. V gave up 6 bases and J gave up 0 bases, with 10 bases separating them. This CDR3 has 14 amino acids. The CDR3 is CASRQGVSTDTQYF. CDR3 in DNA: TGTGCCAGCAGACAGGGAGTCAGCACAGATACGCAGTATTTT.